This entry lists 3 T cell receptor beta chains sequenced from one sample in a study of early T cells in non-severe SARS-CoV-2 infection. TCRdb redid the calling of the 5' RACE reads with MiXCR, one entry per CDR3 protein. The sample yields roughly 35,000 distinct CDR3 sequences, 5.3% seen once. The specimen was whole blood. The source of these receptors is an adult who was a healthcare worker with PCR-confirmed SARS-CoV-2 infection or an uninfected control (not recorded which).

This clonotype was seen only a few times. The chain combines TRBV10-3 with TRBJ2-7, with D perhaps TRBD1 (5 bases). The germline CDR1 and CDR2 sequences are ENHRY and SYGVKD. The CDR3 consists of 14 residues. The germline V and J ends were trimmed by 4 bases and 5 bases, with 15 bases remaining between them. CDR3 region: CAISGLAGNNEQYF. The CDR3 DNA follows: TGTGCCATCAGTGGTTTGGCAGGGAACAACGAGCAGTACTTC.

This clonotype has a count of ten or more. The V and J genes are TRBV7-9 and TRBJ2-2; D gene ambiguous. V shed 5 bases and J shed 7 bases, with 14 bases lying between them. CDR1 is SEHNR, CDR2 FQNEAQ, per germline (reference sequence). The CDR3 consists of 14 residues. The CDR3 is CASSPPVTSGELFF. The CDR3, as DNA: TGTGCCAGCAGCCCTCCTGTAACGAGCGGGGAGCTGTTTTTT.

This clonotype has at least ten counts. The DNA of the CDR3 is TGTGCCTGGAGTACCGCCACTGAAGCTTTCTTT. Translation: CAWSTATEAFF. The V gene is TRBV30, the J gene TRBJ1-1, with D uncertain. The V gene's germline CDR1 is GTSNPN and CDR2 SVGIG (reference sequence). V was clipped by 2 bases and J by 4 bases, with 5 bases between them. This CDR3 comprises 11 residues. Supplemented by reference TRBV30 and TRBJ1-1, the full variable domain reads SQTIHQWPATLVQPVGSPLSLECTVEGTSNPNLYWYRQAAGRGLQLLFYSVGIGQISSEVPQNLSASRPQDRQFILSSKKLLLSDSGFYLCAWSTATEAFFGQGTRLTVV.